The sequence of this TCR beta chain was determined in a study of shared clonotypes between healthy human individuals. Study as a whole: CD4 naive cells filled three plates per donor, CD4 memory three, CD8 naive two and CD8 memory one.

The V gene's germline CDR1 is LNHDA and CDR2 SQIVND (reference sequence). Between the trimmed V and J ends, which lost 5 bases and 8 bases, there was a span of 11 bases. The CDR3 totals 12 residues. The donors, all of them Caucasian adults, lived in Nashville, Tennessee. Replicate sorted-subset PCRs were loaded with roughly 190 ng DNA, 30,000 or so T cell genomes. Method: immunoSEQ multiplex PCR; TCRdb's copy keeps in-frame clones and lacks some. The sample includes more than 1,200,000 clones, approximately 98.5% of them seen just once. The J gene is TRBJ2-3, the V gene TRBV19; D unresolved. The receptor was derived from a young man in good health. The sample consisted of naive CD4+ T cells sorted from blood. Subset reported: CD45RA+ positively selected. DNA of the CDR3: TGTGCCAGTAGTCCCCGTGAAGGTACGCAGTATTTT. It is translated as CASSPREGTQYF.